These 28 T cell receptor beta chains came from one sample sequenced in a study of PD-1 blockade in classical Hodgkin lymphoma. After autologous stem cell transplantation all patients relapsed, and prior brentuximab vedotin exposure differed between cohorts. The data were produced by immunoSEQ multiplex PCR, yet TCRdb's version contains in-frame clones alone and is incomplete. The table has 35,000 to 45,000 clones, roughly three quarters seen once. The sample in question was peripheral blood mononuclear cells (PBMCs), obtained before the second cycle of nivolumab. The receptors originated from a human donor with classical Hodgkin lymphoma.

The chain is built from TRBV2 and TRBJ2-5; D may be TRBD2 (5 bases). V was pared by 6 bases and J by 5 bases, with 16 bases between. Germline CDR1 and CDR2: SNHLY and FYNNEI. CDR3 length: 14 residues. This CDR3 is CASRRPRTSETQYF. The CDR3 coding sequence is TGTGCCAGCAGGCGGCCCAGGACTTCGGAGACCCAGTACTTC.

The CDR3 coding sequence is TGTGCCAGCAGCTTACAGGGGCCATCTAATTCACCCCTCCACTTT. Translated, it gives CASSLQGPSNSPLHF. The V gene is TRBV5-4, the J gene TRBJ1-6, with 7 nucleotides matching TRBD1. J gave up 6 bases and V 2 bases, and 5 bases lay outside the gene matches. This CDR3 has 15 amino acids. Germline CDR1 is SGHNT and CDR2 is YYREEE (reference sequence).

V usage is TRBV9 and J usage is TRBJ2-7; D is uncertain. This CDR3 has 14 residues. The V gene lost 0 bases and the J gene lost 5 bases, with 12 bases spanning the gap. Germline V gene sequence: CDR1 SGDLS, CDR2 YYNGEE. The CDR3 nucleotides read TGTGCCAGCAGCGTAGCCCCATCGCGACACGAGCAGTACTTC. Translating gives CASSVAPSRHEQYF.

By share of the sample, this clone is medium-sized. This sample includes further DNA sequences coding for the same CDR3. The V call is TRBV2, the J call TRBJ2-7, with 8 bases fitting TRBD1. The junction had 2 bases not matched to a gene; V was cut back by 3 bases and J by 1 base. CDR1 is SNHLY, CDR2 FYNNEI, per germline. The CDR3 runs to 14 residues. The CDR3, as DNA: TGTGCCAGCAGTGACCAGGGGGCATCCTACGAGCAGTACTTC. This translates into CASSDQGASYEQYF.

This rearrangement joins TRBV7-3 to TRBJ2-2; TRBD2 matches 8 bases. The CDR3 runs to 15 residues. V shed 2 bases and J 8 bases; nucleotides not matched to a gene: 7. Germline loops: CDR1 SGHTA, CDR2 FQGTGA. This CDR3 reads CASSLAGLVTGELFF. CDR3 sequence (DNA): TGTGCCAGCAGCTTAGCGGGACTAGTCACGGGGGAGCTGTTTTTT.

CDR3 sequence reads: CASSLGQTSGNTIYF. Here the CDR3 DNA reads TGTGCCAGCAGTCTGGGACAGACCTCTGGAAACACCATATATTTT. This chain connects TRBV28 to TRBJ1-3; 7 positions match TRBD1. Losses at the gene ends were 5 bases for V and 0 bases for J; bases not matched to a gene: 4. The CDR3 totals 15 residues. The germline CDR1 and CDR2 sequences are MDHEN and SYDVKM.

This chain joins TRBV29-1 and TRBJ2-7; D not certain. V was clipped by 3 bases and J by 4 bases, with 10 bases between them. The CDR3 is made up of 12 amino acids. The germline gives CDR1 SQVTM, CDR2 ANQGSEA. The CDR3 sequence: CSVDAVGYEQYF. Written as DNA, the CDR3 is TGCAGCGTTGATGCGGTGGGATACGAGCAGTACTTC.

The J gene is TRBJ2-4, the V gene TRBV4-3; no definite D call. CDR3 size: 14 residues. Germline V lookup: CDR1 LGHNA, CDR2 YSLEER. The germline V and J ends were trimmed by 1 base and 4 bases, with 8 bases remaining between them. Here the CDR3 reads CASSQVASKNIQYF. The CDR3 DNA sequence: TGCGCCAGCAGCCAAGTGGCCAGTAAAAACATTCAGTACTTC.

V gene TRBV5-6 combines with J gene TRBJ2-3; 12 bases are a match to TRBD1. V dropped 4 bases and J dropped 5; count of bases not matched to a gene: 5. The V gene's germline CDR1 is SGHDT and CDR2 YYEEEE. This CDR3 region has 15 residues. The CDR3 is CASSIGTGGRDTQYF. The CDR3 DNA reads as TGTGCCAGCAGCATCGGGACAGGGGGCCGAGATACGCAGTATTTT.

This sequence joins TRBV27 and TRBJ2-3, with 9 bases fitting TRBD1. V trimming: 8 bases; J trimming: 5 bases; junction bases outside the gene matches: 11. The CDR3 loop spans 15 amino acids. CDR1 and CDR2 (germline): MNHEY, SMNVEV (reference sequence). CDR3 loop: CASRDLGQGIDTQYF. As DNA, the CDR3 is TGTGCCAGCCGGGACCTCGGACAGGGGATAGATACGCAGTATTTT.

The chain uses TRBV11-2 and TRBJ2-3, with 7 bases aligning to TRBD2. CDR3 length: 16 residues. With 3 bases clipped from V and 5 bases from J, the junction kept 11 bases outside the gene matches. Germline V CDR1 and CDR2: SGHAT, FQNNGV. For the CDR3, the DNA is TGTGCCAGCAGCTTCGGTAACAGCGGGGTGGTAGATACGCAGTATTTT. Protein: CASSFGNSGVVDTQYF.

The chain combines TRBV5-4 with TRBJ2-7; TRBD2 agrees at 14 bases. Germline V lookup: CDR1 SGHNT, CDR2 YYREEE (reference sequence). This CDR3 spans 15 amino acids. V gave up 4 bases and J gave up 5 bases; unmatched junction bases: 5. CDR3 region: CASSPGLAGAHEQYF. CDR3 sequence (DNA): TGTGCCAGCAGCCCGGGACTAGCGGGAGCCCACGAGCAGTACTTC.

This clone showed up just a few times. The chain is built from TRBV4-3 and TRBJ2-1; 12 nucleotides align to TRBD2. V lost 6 bases, J lost 6 bases, and 6 bases stayed unmatched. Germline V gives CDR1 LGHNA, CDR2 YSLEER. The CDR3 sequence is 15 residues long. The CDR3 region has the DNA TGCGCCAGCAGTAGGACTAGCGGGATTTCCAATGAGCAGTTCTTC. Translated, it gives CASSRTSGISNEQFF.

The chain recombines TRBV30 with TRBJ1-2, with TRBD1 matching 9 bases. With 1 base clipped from V and 8 bases from J, the junction kept 5 bases outside the gene matches. This CDR3 contains 13 residues. Germline lookup yields CDR1 GTSNPN and CDR2 SVGIG (reference sequence). As DNA, the CDR3 is TGTGCCTGGAGTGCACAGGGGGCGGGAGGCTACACCTTC. This translates into CAWSAQGAGGYTF. The full variable domain, its missing parts supplied by reference TRBV30 and TRBJ1-2, is SQTIHQWPATLVQPVGSPLSLECTVEGTSNPNLYWYRQAAGRGLQLLFYSVGIGQISSEVPQNLSASRPQDRQFILSSKKLLLSDSGFYLCAWSAQGAGGYTFGSGTRLTVV.

The chain combines TRBV6-5 with TRBJ2-2, with 7 bases that match TRBD2. CDR3 size: 15 residues. After removal of 6 bases from V and 0 bases from J, the junction contained 4 bases not matched to a gene. Per germline, CDR1 MNHEY and CDR2 SVGAGI. In DNA form, the CDR3 reads TGTGCCAGCAGAATAAGCGGGGCGAACACCGGGGAGCTGTTTTTT. Protein product: CASRISGANTGELFF.

V is TRBV10-3 and J is TRBJ1-6, with D uncertain. Germline-derived CDR1 and CDR2 are ENHRY and SYGVKD. V was pared by 4 bases and J by 5 bases, with 6 bases between. The CDR3 consists of 13 residues. The CDR3 reads CAISGLNNSPLHF. CDR3 sequence (DNA): TGTGCCATCAGTGGGCTGAATAATTCACCCCTCCACTTT.

The chain links TRBV6-5 to TRBJ1-3; possibly TRBD1 for D (5 bases). This CDR3 region has 15 residues. V was pared by 0 bases and J by 4 bases, with 10 bases between. Germline CDR1 and CDR2: MNHEY and SVGAGI. The CDR3 loop reads CASSYSRDGGNTIYF. The DNA for the CDR3 is TGTGCCAGCAGTTACTCACGGGACGGGGGAAACACCATATATTTT.

The chain couples TRBV10-3 to TRBJ2-7, with TRBD2 identical over 7 bases. This CDR3 comprises 13 residues. With V trimmed by 10 bases and J by 3 bases, 9 bases remained unmatched. Germline V gene data show CDR1 as ENHRY and CDR2 as SYGVKD. CDR3 nucleotides: TGTGCCAGCCGCAGGACTAGTGACTACGAGCAGTACTTC. This translates into CASRRTSDYEQYF.

A single count supports this clone. The chain joins TRBV18 to TRBJ2-5; D remains unclear. Deletions cut 3 bases from V and 4 bases from J, with 9 bases between. The V gene's germline CDR1 is KGHSH and CDR2 LQKENI. The CDR3 totals 13 residues. Here the CDR3 reads CASSPSVRETQYF. As DNA, the CDR3 is TGTGCCAGCTCACCCAGTGTGAGAGAGACCCAGTACTTC.

The chain carries TRBV11-3 and TRBJ2-3, with D possibly matching TRBD2 (6 bases). Per germline, CDR1 SGHNT and CDR2 YENEEA. The V end lost 7 bases, the J end lost 1 base, and 9 bases lay between the germline ends. This CDR3 is built from 13 residues. CDR3: CASTTGGTDTQYF. For the CDR3, the DNA is TGTGCCAGCACGACGGGGGGCACAGATACGCAGTATTTT. The full variable domain, rest sourced from reference TRBV11-3 and TRBJ2-3, is EAGVVQSPRYKIIEKKQPVAFWCNPISGHNTLYWYLQNLGQGPELLIRYENEEAVDDSQLPKDRFSAERLKGVDSTLKIQPAELGDSAVYLCASTTGGTDTQYFGPGTRLTVL.

The CDR3 coding sequence is TGTGCCAGCAGCGTAGTCGGGGAGTCCGGTGAGCAGTTCTTC. Protein product: CASSVVGESGEQFF. The chain has TRBV9 and TRBJ2-1; D may be TRBD2 (5 bases). The CDR3 is 14 residues long. CDR1 and CDR2 from the germline V gene are SGDLS and YYNGEE. Trimming removed 0 bases from V and 9 bases from J, with 13 bases in between.

This clone was seen a single time. The V and J genes are TRBV6-6 and TRBJ2-7; tentatively, D is TRBD2 (6 bases). V lost 4 bases and J lost 3, with 13 bases in between. The CDR3 is made up of 14 amino acids. Germline CDR1 is MNHNY and CDR2 is SVGAGI (reference sequence). CDR3 residues: CASSFQRAGYEQYF. The CDR3 coding sequence is TGTGCCAGCAGTTTCCAGCGGGCAGGCTACGAGCAGTACTTC.

CDR3 amino acids: CASSLVSLLERETQYF. The CDR3 nucleotides read TGTGCCAGCAGCTTAGTTTCTCTCTTAGAGCGTGAGACCCAGTACTTC. The rearrangement uses TRBV11-2 and TRBJ2-5; D not certain. Per germline, CDR1 SGHAT and CDR2 FQNNGV. This CDR3 has 16 amino acids. V lost 1 base, J lost 5 bases, and 17 bases lay in between.

The rearrangement uses TRBV9 and TRBJ1-3; no clear D. From germline, CDR1 is SGDLS and CDR2 YYNGEE. The CDR3 has 15 amino acids. The V end lost 4 bases, the J end lost 2 bases, and 13 bases lay between the germline ends. The CDR3 nucleotides read TGTGCCAGCAGCCCGACGTCTAACCCTGGAAACACCATATATTTT. Protein: CASSPTSNPGNTIYF.

The V gene is TRBV28, the J gene TRBJ2-7; D is uncertain. V shed 8 bases and J shed 3 bases, with 14 bases lying between them. The germline V gene has CDR1 MDHEN and CDR2 SYDVKM. The CDR3 consists of 13 residues. The CDR3 region has the DNA TGTGCCAGCTCCTTGGGGTCCGGCTACGAGCAGTACTTC. Protein sequence: CASSLGSGYEQYF.

The rearrangement uses TRBV18 and TRBJ1-2; D is unclear. The germline V gene has CDR1 KGHSH and CDR2 LQKENI. The CDR3 contains 14 residues. With 5 bases removed from V and 10 bases from J, the gap between germline ends came to 20 bases. This chain's CDR3 is CASSRRTITPVYTF. The DNA of the CDR3 is TGTGCCAGCTCAAGAAGGACGATCACCCCCGTCTACACCTTC.

In nucleotides, the CDR3 is TGTGCCACCAGCAGAGGGAGGGCGGTGAACACTGAAGCTTTCTTT. Translated, it gives CATSRGRAVNTEAFF. The V and J genes are TRBV15 and TRBJ1-1; D is unresolved. Germline V CDR1 and CDR2: LNHNV, YYDKDF (reference sequence). V dropped 1 base and J dropped 0 bases, with 9 bases sitting between them. CDR3 length: 15 residues. Variable domain in full (rest from reference TRBV15 and TRBJ1-1): DAMVIQNPRYQVTQFGKPVTLSCSQTLNHNVMYWYQQKSSQAPKLLFHYYDKDFNNEADTPDNFQSRRPNTSFCFLDIRSPGLGDTAMYLCATSRGRAVNTEAFFGQGTRLTVV.

This clone was observed a handful of times. The gene calls are TRBV10-3 and TRBJ2-2, with D perhaps given as TRBD1 or TRBD2 (5 bases each). Trimming left V 2 bases short and J 7 bases short, with 17 bases between. Germline V CDR1 and CDR2: ENHRY, SYGVKD. The CDR3 has 16 amino acids. CDR3 bases: TGTGCCATCAGTGAGACAGGAATCGGGGTAATCGGGGAGCTGTTTTTT. This gives the protein CAISETGIGVIGELFF.